One sample yielded the 15 T cell receptor beta chains listed below, sequenced in a study of blood T cell repertoires in COVID-19 (dated by TCRdb to about 2020). The method was the immunoSEQ multiplex PCR assay. TCRdb holds this immuneACCESS table with in-frame rearrangements only. Some clones are missing; in checked studies, unresolved V genes explain under half, and the rest has no known cause. The sample records roughly 120,000 clones, roughly 80% of which are singletons. The leading ten clones occupy roughly 7.9% of the sample. Sequencing was carried out using peripheral blood. These receptors originate from a man aged 70-80 years with acute or convalescent COVID-19.

The chain joins TRBV7-3 to TRBJ1-1; D call uncertain. V lost 1 base, J lost 2 bases, and 5 bases lay in between. The CDR3 is made up of 13 amino acids. The germline V gene has CDR1 SGHTA and CDR2 FQGTGA. In DNA, the CDR3 is TGTGCCAGCAGCTTAATGACAAACACTGAAGCTTTCTTT. Translated: CASSLMTNTEAFF.

This clone was seen just once. The chain uses TRBV5-1 and TRBJ2-1, with D possibly matching TRBD2 (6 bases). The CDR3 runs to 17 residues. Trimming removed 3 bases at V and 0 bases at J, with 16 bases between. Germline CDR1 reads SGHRS; CDR2 reads YFSETQ. The CDR3 DNA is TGCGCCAGCAGCTACGGAACGACTAGGGGCTCCTACAATGAGCAGTTCTTC. Its protein product is CASSYGTTRGSYNEQFF.

The genes are TRBV5-6 and TRBJ1-2, with 9 bases that match TRBD1. The ends lost 2 bases at V and 2 bases at J; junction bases unmatched: 4. The CDR3 runs 15 residues. CDR1 is SGHDT, CDR2 YYEEEE, per germline. The CDR3 coding sequence is TGTGCCAGCAGCTTCGGCGACAGGGGGAACTATGGCTACACCTTC. Its translation: CASSFGDRGNYGYTF.

The genes are TRBV24-1 and TRBJ2-5, with TRBD1 matching over 11 bases. Germline V CDR1 and CDR2: KGHDR, SFDVKD. CDR3 length: 15 amino acids. Trimming at V came to 4 bases and at J to 4 bases, leaving 4 bases not matched to a gene. In DNA, the CDR3 is TGTGCCACCAGTGAATGGACAGGGGGCGGAGAGACCCAGTACTTC. It translates to CATSEWTGGGETQYF.

The chain links TRBV5-4 to TRBJ1-3, with 7 nucleotides matching TRBD1. The germline CDR1 and CDR2 sequences are SGHNT and YYREEE (reference sequence). J was trimmed by 0 bases and V by 4 bases; bases with no gene match: 4. CDR3 length: 15 amino acids. CDR3 residues: CASSTGTVSGNTIYF. The CDR3 nucleotides read TGTGCCAGCAGCACCGGGACAGTCTCTGGAAACACCATATATTTT. The variable domain in full, completed from reference TRBV5-4 and TRBJ1-3, reads ETGVTQSPTHLIKTRGQQVTLRCSSQSGHNTVSWYQQALGQGPQFIFQYYREEENGRGNFPPRFSGLQFPNYSSELNVNALELDDSALYLCASSTGTVSGNTIYFGEGSWLTVV.

V and J are TRBV6-1 and TRBJ1-1, with 7 bases that match TRBD1. J gave up 1 base and V 3 bases, and 2 bases lay outside the gene matches. The CDR3 extends over 14 amino acids. Per germline, CDR1 MNHNS and CDR2 SASEGT. CDR3: CASSDRDRNTEAFF. The CDR3 nucleotides are TGTGCCAGCAGTGACCGGGACAGGAACACTGAAGCTTTCTTT.

The rearrangement links TRBV7-8 to TRBJ2-7; 8 nucleotides align to TRBD1. Unmatched junction bases numbered 8, after V lost 5 bases and J lost 2 bases. Germline CDR1 reads SGHVS; CDR2 reads FQNEAQ. The CDR3 totals 15 residues. CDR3 loop: CASSPRTGITYEQYF. As DNA, the CDR3 is TGTGCCAGCAGCCCCCGGACAGGGATTACCTACGAGCAGTACTTC.

The rearrangement links TRBV2 to TRBJ2-7; TRBD2 agrees at 10 bases. Germline loops: CDR1 SNHLY, CDR2 FYNNEI. Trimming cost V 6 bases and J 4 bases; bases outside gene matches: 6. The CDR3 extends over 14 amino acids. The CDR3 DNA follows: TGTGCCAGCAGGATAGCGGGAGGCGTTTACGAGCAGTACTTC. Amino acids: CASRIAGGVYEQYF.

The rearrangement links TRBV5-4 to TRBJ1-2; the D gene is possibly TRBD1 (6 bases). V was cut by 4 bases and J by 8 bases, with 24 bases left in between. The CDR3 runs to 16 residues. CDR1 and CDR2 from the germline V gene are SGHNT and YYREEE (reference sequence). DNA for the CDR3: TGTGCCAGCAGCCCCGGTCGGCGCGGGGGCCTTTGGGGCTACACCTTC. Translated, it gives CASSPGRRGGLWGYTF.

This clone was counted between two and nine times. V gene TRBV5-4 combines with J gene TRBJ1-2; perhaps TRBD1 as D (5 bases). V gave up 3 bases and J gave up 8 bases, with 17 bases separating them. The CDR3 length is 14 residues. Germline loops: CDR1 SGHNT, CDR2 YYREEE (reference sequence). CDR3 in DNA: TGTGCCAGCAGCTCTAATGGGGCTCCGTCCGGCTACACCTTC. This encodes CASSSNGAPSGYTF. Filled out from reference TRBV5-4 and TRBJ1-2, the complete variable domain reads ETGVTQSPTHLIKTRGQQVTLRCSSQSGHNTVSWYQQALGQGPQFIFQYYREEENGRGNFPPRFSGLQFPNYSSELNVNALELDDSALYLCASSSNGAPSGYTFGSGTRLTVV.

This clone was recorded only once. The V gene is TRBV7-6, the J gene TRBJ2-7, with 13 bases that match TRBD2. V shed 1 base and J 1 base; nucleotides not matched to a gene: 7. Per germline, CDR1 SGHVS and CDR2 FNYEAQ. The CDR3 sequence is 18 residues long. CDR3 DNA: TGTGCCAGCAGCTTAGGGACTAGCGGGGGATTGGCATCCTACGAGCAGTACTTC. Protein product: CASSLGTSGGLASYEQYF.

This clone was seen a few times. This chain uses TRBV12-3 or TRBV12-4 with TRBJ1-3; D not certain. V lost 6 bases, J lost 8 bases, and 11 bases lay in between. There are 12 residues in the CDR3. The CDR3: CASRLREDTIYF. The CDR3, as DNA: TGTGCCAGCAGATTGAGGGAAGACACCATATATTTT.

The chain carries TRBV30 and TRBJ1-5; 8 bases map to TRBD1. V shed 3 bases and J 5 bases; nucleotides not matched to a gene: 3. The germline V gene encodes CDR1 GTSNPN and CDR2 SVGIG (reference sequence). The CDR3 is made up of 13 amino acids. CDR3 residues: CAWRDREDQPQHF. In DNA, the CDR3 is TGTGCCTGGAGGGACAGGGAGGATCAGCCCCAGCATTTT.

The chain employs TRBV2 and TRBJ1-2; D unclear. The CDR3 sequence is 13 residues long. Trimming left V 2 bases short and J 4 bases short, with 8 bases between. Germline V CDR1 and CDR2: SNHLY, FYNNEI. The CDR3 reads CASSENRIYGYTF. The CDR3 region has the DNA TGTGCCAGCAGTGAAAACAGAATCTATGGCTACACCTTC.

The rearrangement links TRBV5-1 to TRBJ1-1; perhaps TRBD1 as D (6 bases). Trimming removed 7 bases at V and 3 bases at J, with 13 bases between. Germline V gene data show CDR1 as SGHRS and CDR2 as YFSETQ. This CDR3 has 13 amino acids. CDR3 nucleotide sequence: TGCGCCAGCTGGACAGTGGAGCACACTGAAGCTTTCTTT. This encodes CASWTVEHTEAFF.